This TCR beta chain was sequenced in a study of T-cell memory formation after mild COVID-19. Trimming cost V 4 bases and J 3 bases, with 12 bases left between them. The CDR3 has 14 amino acids. Germline-derived CDR1 and CDR2 are SEHNR and FQNEAQ (reference sequence). Concerning this clonotype: No antigen is known for it.

Study results and caveats: Clones contracting across day 15 to 85 had a balanced CD4/CD8 profile; later expanding clones leaned CD4+.

TCRdb reprocessed the 5' RACE reads via MiXCR and lists one record per CDR3 protein. The sample lists 100,000 or so distinct CDR3 sequences; 11% were seen once. This clonotype originated in a man aged 18-30 years who had mild COVID-19 (a few samples of this study predate the infection). Cell type and time point are not known. Sequencing was done on a sample of PBMCs or a T cell subset sorted from them (not recorded which). The rearrangement uses TRBV7-9 and TRBJ1-2; unclear D gene. CDR3 sequence reads: CASSSPQNYYGYTF. In nucleotides, the CDR3 is TGTGCCAGCAGCTCCCCCCAGAACTACTATGGCTACACCTTC. Full variable domain (rest looked up from reference TRBV7-9 and TRBJ1-2): DTGVSQNPRHKITKRGQNVTFRCDPISEHNRLYWYRQTLGQGPEFLTYFQNEAQLEKSRLLSDRFSAERPKGSFSTLEIQRTEQGDSAMYLCASSSPQNYYGYTFGSGTRLTVV.